The entry below describes one T cell receptor beta chain. These data are taken from a study of cytomegalovirus exposure and HLA in healthy donors. Each donor was nominally healthy when sampled (though unrecorded immune exposures were likely). PCR involved 60 Vbeta and 13 Jbeta primers. The data were produced by immunoSEQ multiplex PCR, yet TCRdb's version contains in-frame clones alone and is incomplete. The listing records about 130,000 clones. The CDR3 sequence is 15 residues long. With 6 bases removed from V and 4 bases from J, the gap between germline ends came to 19 bases. Germline V lookup: CDR1 LGHNA, CDR2 YNFKEQ.

What was sequenced was PBMCs. The rearrangement joins TRBV4-2 to TRBJ2-7, with TRBD2 as a possible D gene (6 bases). This receptor was obtained from a man aged 30 to 39 in good health and CMV-seronegative. In DNA form, the CDR3 reads TGTGCCAGCAGAAGACGACTAGATAGTTTGTACGAGCAGTACTTC. Amino acids: CASRRRLDSLYEQYF.